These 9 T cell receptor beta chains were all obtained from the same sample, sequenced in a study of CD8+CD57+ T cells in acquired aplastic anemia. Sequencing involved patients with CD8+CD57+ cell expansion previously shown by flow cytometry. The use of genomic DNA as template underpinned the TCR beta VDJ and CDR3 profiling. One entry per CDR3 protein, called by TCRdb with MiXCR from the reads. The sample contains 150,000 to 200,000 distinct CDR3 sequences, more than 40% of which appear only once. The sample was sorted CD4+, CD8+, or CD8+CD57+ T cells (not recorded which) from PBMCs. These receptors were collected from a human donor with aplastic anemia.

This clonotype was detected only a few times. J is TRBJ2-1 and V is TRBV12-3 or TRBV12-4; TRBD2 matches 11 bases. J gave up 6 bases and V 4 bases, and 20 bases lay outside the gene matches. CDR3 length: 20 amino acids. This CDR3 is CASSWTQWLAGGLGPNEQFF. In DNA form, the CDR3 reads TGTGCCAGCAGTTGGACCCAGTGGCTAGCGGGAGGCTTAGGGCCCAATGAGCAGTTCTTC.

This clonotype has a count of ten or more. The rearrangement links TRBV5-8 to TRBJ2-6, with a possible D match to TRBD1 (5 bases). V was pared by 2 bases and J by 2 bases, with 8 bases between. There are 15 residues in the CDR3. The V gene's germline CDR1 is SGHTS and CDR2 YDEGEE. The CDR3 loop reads CASSFRGAGANVLTF. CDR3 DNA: TGTGCCAGCAGCTTTAGGGGCGCTGGGGCCAACGTCCTGACTTTC.

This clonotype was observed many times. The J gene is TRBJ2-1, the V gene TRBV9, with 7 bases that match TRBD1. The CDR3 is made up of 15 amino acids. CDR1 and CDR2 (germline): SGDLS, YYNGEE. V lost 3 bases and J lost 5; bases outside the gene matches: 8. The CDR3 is CASSGQGGLNNEQFF. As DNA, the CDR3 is TGTGCCAGCAGCGGACAGGGCGGACTGAACAATGAGCAGTTCTTC.

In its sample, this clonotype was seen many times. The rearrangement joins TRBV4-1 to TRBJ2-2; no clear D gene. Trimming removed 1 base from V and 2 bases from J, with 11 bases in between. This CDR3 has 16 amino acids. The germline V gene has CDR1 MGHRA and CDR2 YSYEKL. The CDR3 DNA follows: TGCGCCAGCAGCCAAGGGGGTTGGGGAAACACCGGGGAGCTGTTTTTT. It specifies CASSQGGWGNTGELFF.

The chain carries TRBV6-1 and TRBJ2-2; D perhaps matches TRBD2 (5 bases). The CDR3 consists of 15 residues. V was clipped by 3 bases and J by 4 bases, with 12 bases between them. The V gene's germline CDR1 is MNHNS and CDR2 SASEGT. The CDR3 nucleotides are TGTGCCAGCAGTGAGGGGAGAGAGGGCACCGGGGAGCTGTTTTTT. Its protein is CASSEGREGTGELFF.

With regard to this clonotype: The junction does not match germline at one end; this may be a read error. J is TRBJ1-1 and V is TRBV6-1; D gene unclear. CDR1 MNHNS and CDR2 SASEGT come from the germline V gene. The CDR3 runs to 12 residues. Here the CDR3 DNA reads TGTACCAGCAGTGATGGTGGCACTGAAGCTTTCTTT. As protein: CTSSDGGTEAFF.

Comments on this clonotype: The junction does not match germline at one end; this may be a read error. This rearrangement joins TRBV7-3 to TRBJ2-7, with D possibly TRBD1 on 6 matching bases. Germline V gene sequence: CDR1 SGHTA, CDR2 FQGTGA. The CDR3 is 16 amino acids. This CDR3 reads CAGSLTPPDSSYELYF. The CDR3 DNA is TGTGCCGGCAGCTTAACGCCCCCGGACAGTTCCTACGAGCTGTACTTC.

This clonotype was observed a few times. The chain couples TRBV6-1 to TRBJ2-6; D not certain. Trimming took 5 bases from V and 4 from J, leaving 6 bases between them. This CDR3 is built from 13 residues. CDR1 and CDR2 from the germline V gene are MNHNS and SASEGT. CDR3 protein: CASSTDGANVLTF. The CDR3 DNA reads TGTGCCAGCAGTACGGACGGGGCCAACGTCCTGACTTTC.

The CDR3 reads CASSQFRPPTDTQYF. In DNA, the CDR3 is TGTGCCAGCAGCCAGTTCAGGCCCCCCACAGATACGCAGTATTTT. The chain has TRBV11-2 and TRBJ2-3; D is unclear. The ends were cut back, 5 bases at V and 2 bases at J, with 14 bases in the middle. Germline V gene data show CDR1 as SGHAT and CDR2 as FQNNGV. This CDR3 comprises 15 residues. The full variable domain, with the rest looked up from reference TRBV11-2 and TRBJ2-3, is EAGVAQSPRYKIIEKRQSVAFWCNPISGHATLYWYQQILGQGPKLLIQFQNNGVVDDSQLPKDRFSAERLKGVDSTLKIQPAKLEDSAVYLCASSQFRPPTDTQYFGPGTRLTVL.